Presented here are 30 T cell receptor beta chains from one specimen sequenced in a study of blood T cell repertoires in COVID-19 (dated by TCRdb to about 2020). Preparation of the library involved the immunoSEQ multiplex PCR assay. Drawn from immuneACCESS, this table holds only the in-frame rearrangements with V and J called that TCRdb kept. Clones are partly lost; checked studies trace under half to an unresolved V gene and leave the rest unexplained. The table for this sample lists about 220,000 clones; approximately 86% of them were counted only once. The ten largest clones add up to about 3% of the sample. Sequencing was performed on peripheral blood. The receptors stem from a woman in her thirties who had recovered from COVID-19.

The chain employs TRBV10-2 and TRBJ1-1; 10 bases fit TRBD1. Germline CDR1 is WSHSY and CDR2 is SAAADI. V lost 4 bases, J lost 6 bases, and 5 bases stayed unmatched. The CDR3 extends over 14 amino acids. CDR3 DNA: TGCGCCAGCAGTGCTCCGGGACAGGGGCCTGAAGCTTTCTTT. Amino acids: CASSAPGQGPEAFF.

CDR3 loop: CASSVGRGYGYTF. In DNA form, the CDR3 reads TGTGCCAGCAGCGTAGGACGGGGCTATGGCTACACCTTC. The rearrangement uses TRBV9 and TRBJ1-2; unclear D gene. The CDR3 has 13 amino acids. V was cut by 0 bases and J by 4 bases, with 7 bases left in between. CDR1 is SGDLS, CDR2 YYNGEE, per germline.

This clone has more than one count but fewer than ten. The CDR3 here is CAVLAGGTDTQYF. The CDR3 DNA reads TGTGCTGTGCTAGCGGGGGGCACAGATACGCAGTATTTT. The J gene is TRBJ2-3, the V gene TRBV7-9; 10 nucleotides match TRBD2. Germline loops: CDR1 SEHNR, CDR2 FQNEAQ (reference sequence). This CDR3 region has 13 residues. Using reference TRBV7-9 and TRBJ2-3 for the parts outside the CDR3, the full variable domain is DTGVSQNPRHKITKRGQNVTFRCDPISEHNRLYWYRQTLGQGPEFLTYFQNEAQLEKSRLLSDRFSAERPKGSFSTLEIQRTEQGDSAMYLCAVLAGGTDTQYFGPGTRLTVL.

CDR3 in DNA: TGTGCCATCAGAAAAGGGGCGTTGGGGGATACGCAGTATTTT. Translation gives CAIRKGALGDTQYF. V is TRBV10-3 and J is TRBJ2-3; D might be TRBD1 (5 bases). Trimming left V 6 bases short and J 6 bases short, with 16 bases between. The CDR3 has 14 residues. CDR1 and CDR2 from the germline V gene are ENHRY and SYGVKD.

This clone showed up just once. Additional DNA sequences in this sample encode the identical CDR3. The V gene is TRBV27, the J gene TRBJ1-6, with 7 bases identical to TRBD1. Per germline, CDR1 MNHEY and CDR2 SMNVEV (reference sequence). After removal of 2 bases from V and 7 bases from J, the junction contained 2 bases not matched to a gene. The CDR3 is 14 residues long. CDR3 nucleotide sequence: TGTGCCAGCAGTTTAGGACAGGTCAATTCACCCCTCCACTTT. Translated: CASSLGQVNSPLHF.

The chain employs TRBV30 and TRBJ2-7; D is possibly TRBD1 (6 bases). The CDR3 runs 12 residues. The ends were cut back, 5 bases at V and 2 bases at J, with 10 bases in the middle. Germline lookup yields CDR1 GTSNPN and CDR2 SVGIG (reference sequence). CDR3 bases: TGTGCCTGGGCGACAGGAACCTACGAGCAGTACTTC. This codes for CAWATGTYEQYF. Using reference TRBV30 and TRBJ2-7 for the parts outside the CDR3, the full variable domain is SQTIHQWPATLVQPVGSPLSLECTVEGTSNPNLYWYRQAAGRGLQLLFYSVGIGQISSEVPQNLSASRPQDRQFILSSKKLLLSDSGFYLCAWATGTYEQYFGPGTRLTVT.

The genes are TRBV9 and TRBJ1-2; 11 positions agree with TRBD1. There are 15 residues in the CDR3. Germline CDR1 is SGDLS and CDR2 is YYNGEE. Germline trimming cut 4 bases from V and 4 bases from J; bases unmatched to any gene: 6. The CDR3 spells CASSTWTGGAYGYTF. CDR3 sequence (DNA): TGTGCCAGCAGCACTTGGACAGGGGGCGCCTATGGCTACACCTTC.

The chain carries TRBV6-5 and TRBJ2-1; possibly TRBD1 for D (6 bases). CDR1 is MNHEY and CDR2 is SVGAGI in the germline V gene. Trimming removed 4 bases at V and 9 bases at J, with 13 bases between. This CDR3 is built from 13 residues. Here the CDR3 reads CASSLLGAVEQFF. The CDR3 DNA sequence: TGTGCCAGCAGTTTGTTGGGGGCGGTTGAGCAGTTCTTC.

The genes are TRBV30 and TRBJ1-1; no clear D gene. CDR1 and CDR2 (germline): GTSNPN, SVGIG (reference sequence). CDR3 length: 15 residues. V lost 3 bases and J 0 bases, leaving 14 bases between the germline ends. CDR3 amino acids: CAWSRWGGLNTEAFF. CDR3 DNA sequence: TGTGCCTGGAGCCGGTGGGGAGGGTTGAACACTGAAGCTTTCTTT. The whole variable domain, filled in from reference TRBV30 and TRBJ1-1, reads SQTIHQWPATLVQPVGSPLSLECTVEGTSNPNLYWYRQAAGRGLQLLFYSVGIGQISSEVPQNLSASRPQDRQFILSSKKLLLSDSGFYLCAWSRWGGLNTEAFFGQGTRLTVV.

The chain uses TRBV7-2 and TRBJ2-5, with 8 bases aligning to TRBD2. The CDR3 extends over 14 amino acids. With 5 bases clipped from V and 5 bases from J, the junction kept 7 bases outside the gene matches. The germline CDR1 and CDR2 sequences are SGHTA and FQGNSA. The CDR3 region has the DNA TGTGCCAGCAGCCGGTTCCGGGGGGGGGAGACCCAGTACTTC. It specifies CASSRFRGGETQYF.

The chain uses TRBV11-3 and TRBJ2-2, with 11 positions matching TRBD1. Unmatched junction bases numbered 6, after V lost 5 bases and J lost 7 bases. Per germline, CDR1 SGHNT and CDR2 YENEEA. This CDR3 contains 15 residues. CDR3 coding DNA: TGTGCCAGCAGCCCAGGACAGGGGGCCGGCGGGGAGCTGTTTTTT. Amino acid sequence: CASSPGQGAGGELFF.

The chain recombines TRBV18 with TRBJ2-7, with a tentative D call TRBD2 (7 bases). This CDR3 is 14 amino acids long. Per the germline V gene, CDR1 is KGHSH and CDR2 is LQKENI. V was shortened by 0 bases and J by 5 bases, with 11 bases between the two germline ends. The CDR3 here is CASSPPGGGHEQYF. Written as DNA, the CDR3 is TGTGCCAGCTCACCACCCGGCGGGGGCCACGAGCAGTACTTC.

The chain employs TRBV5-1 and TRBJ1-1; the D is unclear. V gave up 0 bases and J gave up 5 bases, with 11 bases separating them. The germline CDR1 and CDR2 sequences are SGHRS and YFSETQ. This CDR3 contains 14 residues. CDR3 sequence (DNA): TGCGCCAGCAGCTTGGGCGGGGAGTGGACTGAAGCTTTCTTT. It yields the protein CASSLGGEWTEAFF.

The chain joins TRBV5-1 to TRBJ2-3; 8 bases align to TRBD2. The CDR3 has 15 amino acids. Germline loops: CDR1 SGHRS, CDR2 YFSETQ. The V gene end was trimmed by 6 bases and the J gene end by 0 bases; junction bases not matched to a gene: 6. The CDR3: CASTPGLVSTDTQYF. In DNA, the CDR3 is TGCGCCAGCACCCCGGGACTAGTTAGCACAGATACGCAGTATTTT.

This clone showed up just a few times. This chain joins TRBV6-1 and TRBJ1-1, with D perhaps TRBD1 (6 bases). Germline V lookup: CDR1 MNHNS, CDR2 SASEGT. V was shortened by 3 bases and J by 3 bases, with 17 bases between the two germline ends. The CDR3 has 16 amino acids. The CDR3 loop reads CASSDWGGLRDTEAFF. In DNA form, the CDR3 reads TGTGCCAGCAGTGACTGGGGGGGCTTGAGGGACACTGAAGCTTTCTTT.

The chain has TRBV7-3 and TRBJ2-7, with 9 positions matching TRBD2. V gave up 5 bases and J gave up 5 bases; unmatched junction bases: 7. The CDR3 length is 14 residues. Per germline, CDR1 SGHTA and CDR2 FQGTGA. CDR3 DNA sequence: TGTGCCAGCAGCCTAAGCGGGGGGTACGACGAGCAGTACTTC. It encodes CASSLSGGYDEQYF.

The chain has TRBV5-4 and TRBJ2-3, with 9 bases matching TRBD2. In germline, CDR1 is SGHNT, CDR2 YYREEE (reference sequence). After removal of 3 bases from V and 9 bases from J, the junction contained 8 bases not matched to a gene. There are 14 residues in the CDR3. Here the CDR3 reads CASSSWASGETQYF. The CDR3 DNA reads TGTGCCAGCAGCTCGTGGGCTAGCGGGGAAACGCAGTATTTT.

The CDR3 DNA reads as TGTGCCACCAGCCCACGGAGGGGGCCCGAATCAGAAGCTTTCTTT. Its translation: CATSPRRGPESEAFF. The gene calls are TRBV15 and TRBJ1-1, with 7 bases fitting TRBD1. Germline CDR1 is LNHNV and CDR2 is YYDKDF (reference sequence). With V trimmed by 5 bases and J by 8 bases, 14 bases remained unmatched. This CDR3 spans 15 amino acids. Drawing the rest from reference TRBV15 and TRBJ1-1, the complete variable domain is DAMVIQNPRYQVTQFGKPVTLSCSQTLNHNVMYWYQQKSSQAPKLLFHYYDKDFNNEADTPDNFQSRRPNTSFCFLDIRSPGLGDTAMYLCATSPRRGPESEAFFGQGTRLTVV.

This clone appeared a single time. The rearrangement uses TRBV11-2 and TRBJ1-6; D gene unclear. The CDR3 covers 13 residues. Germline V gene data show CDR1 as SGHAT and CDR2 as FQNNGV. Trimming shortened V by 3 bases and J by 6 bases, and 6 bases separated the two germline ends. CDR3 nucleotides: TGTGCCAGCAGCTTGGAGGTTAATTCACCCCTCCACTTT. Translating gives CASSLEVNSPLHF. Looking up the rest from reference TRBV11-2 and TRBJ1-6 gives the full variable domain: EAGVAQSPRYKIIEKRQSVAFWCNPISGHATLYWYQQILGQGPKLLIQFQNNGVVDDSQLPKDRFSAERLKGVDSTLKIQPAKLEDSAVYLCASSLEVNSPLHFGNGTRLTVT.

The table lists this clone with a count of one. Germline and junction disagree at one end, which may indicate a read error. This chain links TRBV2 with TRBJ1-1; TRBD1 might be the D (5 bases). The CDR3 runs 14 residues. In germline, CDR1 is SNHLY, CDR2 FYNNEI. CDR3 bases: TGTGCCAGCGGTGAAGGGAGGGGATACACTGAAGCTTTCTTT. Amino acids: CASGEGRGYTEAFF.

The chain links TRBV2 to TRBJ1-2; D ambiguous. CDR1 and CDR2 from the germline V gene are SNHLY and FYNNEI. The CDR3 has 13 amino acids. Between the trimmed V and J ends, which lost 7 bases and 3 bases, there was a span of 12 bases. CDR3 sequence: CASTMGTDYGYTF. As DNA, the CDR3 is TGTGCCAGCACAATGGGCACCGACTATGGCTACACCTTC.

With respect to this clone: The sample contains more than one DNA sequence encoding this CDR3. V usage is TRBV11-2 and J usage is TRBJ2-3; 9 bases align to TRBD2. Germline assignment: CDR1 SGHAT and CDR2 FQNNGV. Germline trimming cut 1 base from V and 2 bases from J; bases unmatched to any gene: 4. The CDR3 sequence is 16 residues long. Here the CDR3 reads CASSLVAGGITDTQYF. The CDR3 nucleotides read TGTGCCAGCAGCTTAGTCGCGGGGGGGATCACAGATACGCAGTATTTT.

For the CDR3, the DNA is TGTGCCAGCAGTCAGGGGTCCCACTATGGCTACACCTTC. Translating gives CASSQGSHYGYTF. V is TRBV12-3 or TRBV12-4 and J is TRBJ1-2, with a weak D call TRBD1 (6 bases). V dropped 5 bases and J dropped 3 bases, with 10 bases sitting between them. The CDR3 runs 13 residues.

CDR3 in DNA: TGTGCCAGTAGTGTAAGGACTAGCGCGCTCAGCTCCTACAATGAGCAGTTCTTC. Encoded protein: CASSVRTSALSSYNEQFF. This chain uses TRBV19 with TRBJ2-1, with 9 bases identical to TRBD2. The CDR3 is 18 residues long. Trimming took 5 bases from V and 0 from J; bases not matched to a gene: 11. CDR1 is LNHDA, CDR2 SQIVND, per germline (reference sequence).

The rearrangement uses TRBV4-1 and TRBJ1-2; possible D gene TRBD1, 5 bases. CDR3 length: 14 amino acids. V lost 1 base and J lost 6, with 12 bases in between. CDR1 MGHRA and CDR2 YSYEKL come from the germline V gene. For the CDR3, the DNA is TGCGCCAGCAGCCAAGTAGGGGCGCCGGATGGCTACACCTTC. Translation: CASSQVGAPDGYTF.

The genes are TRBV4-3 and TRBJ2-1; D perhaps matches TRBD2 (6 bases). Germline V CDR1 and CDR2: LGHNA, YSLEER. The CDR3 spans 14 residues. Trimming stripped 1 base from V and 7 bases from J, with 11 bases between. The CDR3 protein is CASSQGVGGNEQFF. The CDR3 DNA reads as TGCGCCAGCAGCCAAGGAGTTGGGGGGAATGAGCAGTTCTTC.

The chain joins TRBV6-5 to TRBJ1-2, with TRBD1 as a possible D gene (5 bases). CDR3 length: 14 residues. V lost 6 bases to trimming and J lost 2 bases, with 13 bases between them. CDR1 is MNHEY and CDR2 is SVGAGI in the germline V gene. CDR3 protein: CASSTMGRNYGYTF. In DNA, the CDR3 is TGTGCCAGCAGCACTATGGGGCGGAACTATGGCTACACCTTC.

V and J are TRBV27 and TRBJ2-7; 9 bases are shared with TRBD1. Germline V gene lookup returns CDR1 MNHEY and CDR2 SMNVEV (reference sequence). This CDR3 is built from 15 residues. With V trimmed by 2 bases and J by 3 bases, 5 bases remained unmatched. CDR3 protein: CASSLKQGAFYEQYF. CDR3 in DNA: TGTGCCAGCAGTTTAAAACAGGGGGCCTTCTACGAGCAGTACTTC.

A word on this clone: This CDR3 is also generated by other DNA sequences in the sample. The chain couples TRBV9 to TRBJ2-3; D call uncertain. The CDR3 has 13 residues. Trimming pared 3 bases from V and 0 bases from J, leaving 5 bases between. CDR1 SGDLS and CDR2 YYNGEE come from the germline V gene. The CDR3 sequence is CASSALSTDTQYF. In DNA form, the CDR3 reads TGTGCCAGCAGCGCCCTTAGCACAGATACGCAGTATTTT.

This chain connects TRBV18 to TRBJ1-1; tentatively, D is TRBD1 (6 bases). Trimming removed 2 bases at V and 4 bases at J, with 17 bases between. This CDR3 region has 16 residues. CDR1 and CDR2 (germline): KGHSH, LQKENI. The CDR3 is CASSPRGGAIGTEAFF. DNA of the CDR3: TGTGCCAGCTCACCAAGGGGGGGGGCGATCGGCACTGAAGCTTTCTTT.